This T cell receptor (beta chain) emerged from a study of early T cells in non-severe SARS-CoV-2 infection. The library protocol tagged individual cDNA molecules with unique molecular identifiers. One entry per CDR3 protein, called by TCRdb with MiXCR from the 5' RACE reads. The sample includes about 97,000 distinct CDR3 sequences, roughly 11% of them seen just once. Study outcomes and limitations: The study's VDJdb matching favored anti-spike CD8 responses and missed private and CD4 specificities.

The V end lost 1 base, the J end lost 4 bases, and 10 bases lay between the germline ends. Germline V CDR1 and CDR2: SGHDN, FVKESK. The CDR3 consists of 15 residues. This clonotype was detected a few times. Its antigen is still unknown. Sequencing used whole blood, obtained at baseline. This TCR derives from an adult who was a healthcare worker with PCR-confirmed SARS-CoV-2 infection or an uninfected control (not recorded which). The chain carries TRBV14 and TRBJ2-2; no clear D gene. This chain's CDR3 is CASSQAYGVTGELFF. In DNA, the CDR3 is TGTGCCAGCAGCCAAGCCTATGGAGTCACCGGGGAGCTGTTTTTT.